The sample holds a few counts of the clone carrying this T cell receptor (beta chain). The data originate from a study of blood T cell repertoires in COVID-19. Study details: Material from acute and convalescent COVID-19 was sourced from the United States, Italy and Spain. From T cells, B-cell-depleted T cells, or PBMCs came the material, which was cDNA or gDNA.

Looked up from germline, CDR1 is SGHDT and CDR2 is YYEEEE. The CDR3 is 11 amino acids. V lost 3 bases, J lost 2 bases, and 3 bases lay in between. Authors' processing steps: Quantification of nucleated cells was approximated via reference gene primer amplification. Produced via immunoSEQ multiplex PCR; TCRdb's table is partial and in-frame only. V and J calls plus clone size are reproduced from that table; the DNA served to infer D and trimming. Of a few hundred thousand clones listed, approximately 91% are singletons. Sequenced sample: peripheral blood. V usage is TRBV5-6 and J usage is TRBJ2-7; D is ambiguous. The receptor's source is a woman aged 60-70 years with acute or convalescent COVID-19. The CDR3 protein is CASSSAYEQYF. The DNA for the CDR3 is TGTGCCAGCAGCTCCGCCTACGAGCAGTACTTC. Based on the CDR3 plus reference TRBV5-6 and TRBJ2-7, the full variable domain is DAGVTQSPTHLIKTRGQQVTLRCSPKSGHDTVSWYQQALGQGPQFIFQYYEEEERQRGNFPDRFSGHQFPNYSSELNVNALLLGDSALYLCASSSAYEQYFGPGTRLTVT.